This T cell receptor beta chain was observed in a study of shared clonotypes between healthy human individuals. TCRdb keeps only in-frame clones here, not all; method: immunoSEQ multiplex PCR. Of about 1.5 million clones listed, nearly 99% are singletons. CDR1 is SEHNR and CDR2 is FQNEAQ in the germline V gene (reference sequence). The CDR3 runs to 17 residues. V was pared by 4 bases and J by 0 bases, with 16 bases between. The origin of this receptor is a man younger than 45 in good health. The sample consisted of naive CD4+ T cells sorted from blood. Subset denoted: CD45RA+ positively selected. This chain links TRBV7-9 with TRBJ1-5; a weak D match, TRBD1 (6 bases). The CDR3: CASSSGAGEYSNQPQHF. CDR3 in DNA: TGTGCCAGCAGCTCCGGGGCAGGGGAGTATAGCAATCAGCCCCAGCATTTT. Full variable domain (remainder filled in from reference TRBV7-9 and TRBJ1-5): DTGVSQNPRHKITKRGQNVTFRCDPISEHNRLYWYRQTLGQGPEFLTYFQNEAQLEKSRLLSDRFSAERPKGSFSTLEIQRTEQGDSAMYLCASSSGAGEYSNQPQHFGDGTRLSIL.